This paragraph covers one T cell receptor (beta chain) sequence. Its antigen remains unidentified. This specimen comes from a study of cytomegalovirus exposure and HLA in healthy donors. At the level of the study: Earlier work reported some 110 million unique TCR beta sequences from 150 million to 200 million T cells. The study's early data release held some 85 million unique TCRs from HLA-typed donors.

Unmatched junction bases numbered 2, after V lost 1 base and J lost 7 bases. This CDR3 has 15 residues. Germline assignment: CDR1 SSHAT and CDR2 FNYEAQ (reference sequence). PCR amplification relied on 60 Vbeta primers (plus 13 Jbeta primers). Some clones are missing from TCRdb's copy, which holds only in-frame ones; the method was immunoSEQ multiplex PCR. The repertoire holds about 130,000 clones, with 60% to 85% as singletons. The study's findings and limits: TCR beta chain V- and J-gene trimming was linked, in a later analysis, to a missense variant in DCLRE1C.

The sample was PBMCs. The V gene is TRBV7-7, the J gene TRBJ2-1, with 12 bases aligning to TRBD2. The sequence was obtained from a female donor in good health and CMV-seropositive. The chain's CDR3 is CASSLGTSGENEQFF. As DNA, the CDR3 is TGTGCCAGCAGCTTAGGGACTAGCGGGGAAAATGAGCAGTTCTTC.